This note documents a single T cell receptor beta chain sequence. Its target is unknown. This sample is drawn from a study of lung T cells in sarcoidosis with Löfgren's syndrome. At the level of the study: Repertoire analyses centered on Löfgren's syndrome patients. Notes on the study in general: Multiple Löfgren's syndrome patients reportedly shared TRAV12-1 and TRBV2 CDR3 motifs, suggesting public CD4+ TCRs. The most expanded V genes in Löfgren's patients were reportedly TRAV12-1 and TRBV2.

TCRdb reprocessed the reads with MiXCR, giving one entry per CDR3 protein. The profile shows some 8,600 distinct CDR3 sequences, about 21% of them singletons. The CDR3 contains 13 residues. With V trimmed by 3 bases and J by 4 bases, 5 bases remained unmatched. Germline lookup yields CDR1 DFQATT and CDR2 SNEGSKA (reference sequence). The clonotype comes from a human donor with sarcoidosis (Löfgren's syndrome or another form), or a control subject (not recorded which). The specimen was CD4+ T cells from bronchoalveolar lavage fluid. The V call is TRBV20-1, the J call TRBJ1-2; the match to TRBD1 covers 7 bases. The CDR3 loop is CSASQGGAYGYTF. CDR3 nucleotides: TGCAGTGCTAGTCAGGGGGGGGCCTATGGCTACACCTTC.